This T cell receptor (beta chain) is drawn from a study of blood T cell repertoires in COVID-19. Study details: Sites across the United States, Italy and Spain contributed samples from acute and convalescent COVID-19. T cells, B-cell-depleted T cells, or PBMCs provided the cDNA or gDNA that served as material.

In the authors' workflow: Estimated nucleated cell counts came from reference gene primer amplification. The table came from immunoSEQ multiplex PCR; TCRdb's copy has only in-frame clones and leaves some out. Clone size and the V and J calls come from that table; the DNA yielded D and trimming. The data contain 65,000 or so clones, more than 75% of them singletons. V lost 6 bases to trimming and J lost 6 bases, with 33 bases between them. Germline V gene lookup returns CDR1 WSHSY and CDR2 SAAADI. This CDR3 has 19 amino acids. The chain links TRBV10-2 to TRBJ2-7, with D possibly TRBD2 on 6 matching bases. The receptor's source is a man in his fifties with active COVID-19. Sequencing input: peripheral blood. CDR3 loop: CASSDPGAWPFTASSEQYF. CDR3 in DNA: TGCGCCAGCAGCGACCCGGGAGCGTGGCCCTTTACCGCCTCATCCGAGCAGTACTTC.